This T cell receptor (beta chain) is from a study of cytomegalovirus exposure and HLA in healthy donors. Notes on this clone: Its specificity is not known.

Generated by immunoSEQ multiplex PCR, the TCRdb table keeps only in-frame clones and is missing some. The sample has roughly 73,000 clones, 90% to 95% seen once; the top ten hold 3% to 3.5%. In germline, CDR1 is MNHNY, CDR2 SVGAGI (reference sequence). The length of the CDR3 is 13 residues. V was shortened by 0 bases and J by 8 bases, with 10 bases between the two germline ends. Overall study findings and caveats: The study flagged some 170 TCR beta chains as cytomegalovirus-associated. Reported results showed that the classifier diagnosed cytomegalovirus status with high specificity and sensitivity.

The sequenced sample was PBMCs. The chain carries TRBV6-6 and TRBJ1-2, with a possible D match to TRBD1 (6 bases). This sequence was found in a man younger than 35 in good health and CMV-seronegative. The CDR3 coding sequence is TGTGCCAGCAGTTACTCTGACAGGCCGGGCTACACCTTC. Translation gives CASSYSDRPGYTF.